This T cell receptor beta chain was obtained from a study of naive and memory T cell subsets. General study findings and limits: Possibly reflecting memory cells re-expressing CD45RA, a few larger clonotypes occurred in naive repertoires, especially CD8.

This clonotype was seen more than once but under ten times. The target antigen is unknown. The J segment lost 4 bases and the V segment lost 5 bases, leaving 10 bases of the junction unmatched. The CDR3 extends over 15 amino acids. Germline V gene lookup returns CDR1 MNHNY and CDR2 SVGAGI (reference sequence). The beta constant-region primer was an equimolar mix of two oligonucleotides covering TRBC1 and TRBC2. Nested alpha and beta constant-region primers with the SP2 primer drove four PCR rounds on ligated cDNA. TCRdb used MiXCR to reprocess the UMI-ligation and nested PCR reads, holding one entry per CDR3 protein. The sample consists of about 100,000 distinct CDR3 sequences, around 13% of them appearing once.

This sequence joins TRBV6-6 and TRBJ1-1; 7 positions match TRBD1. The sequencing input was naive CD8+ T cells from blood. This clonotype was obtained from a human donor in good health. The CDR3 DNA sequence: TGTGCCAGCAGTGAGACAGGGACGTGGAGCACTGAAGCTTTCTTT. Residues: CASSETGTWSTEAFF.